What follows describes a single T cell receptor (beta chain). The antigen is undetermined. This sample was included in a study of beta chain features in type 1 diabetes. Notes on the study in general: A greater similarity of naive, central memory and Treg TCRB repertoires was seen among patients than among healthy donors. Reduced insertions and increased deletions marked VDJ junctions in type 1 diabetes patients.

All of the isolated RNA was reverse transcribed, so expressed TCRB transcripts were sequenced. Some clones are missing from TCRdb's copy, which holds only in-frame ones; the method was immunoSEQ multiplex PCR. The sample holds 350,000 to 450,000 clones; about 15% are singletons and the top ten take roughly 0.038%. Germline CDR1 is SGHDN and CDR2 is FVKESK. The CDR3 is 14 residues long. Trimming cost V 4 bases and J 7 bases, with 13 bases left between them. Averaging roughly 110 mL, one heparinised blood draw was given by each donor. Sample: naive CD4+ T cells from blood. The source is a man aged 25-45 years in good health. The genes are TRBV14 and TRBJ2-2; unclear D gene. CDR3 in amino acids: CASSPGPGDGELFF. In nucleotides, the CDR3 is TGTGCCAGCAGCCCGGGCCCTGGGGACGGGGAGCTGTTTTTT.